This TCR beta chain was profiled in a study of cytomegalovirus exposure and HLA in healthy donors. On this clone: What it recognizes is unknown.

The PCR ran on 60 Vbeta and 13 Jbeta primers. The table came from immunoSEQ multiplex PCR; TCRdb's copy has only in-frame clones and leaves some out. The sample lists approximately 200,000 clones; roughly 80% were seen once. V gave up 5 bases and J gave up 5 bases; unmatched junction bases: 10. Looked up from germline, CDR1 is MDHEN and CDR2 is SYDVKM. This CDR3 contains 15 residues. Study results and limitations: Data from an earlier analysis indicated that most TCR beta V segments were productive either about 87% or about 30% of the time. It was taken for granted in presence/absence analyses that sequencing depth across donors was roughly uniform. V- and J-gene trimming of TCR beta was linked (in a later analysis) to a missense DCLRE1C variant.

The origin of this receptor is a woman between 45 and 60 years old in good health and CMV-seropositive. The sequenced material came from PBMCs. The V gene is TRBV28, the J gene TRBJ2-5, with TRBD2 matching 8 bases. Here the CDR3 reads CASSPGAGGSETQYF. The CDR3 DNA reads TGTGCCAGCAGTCCAGGGGCGGGAGGTTCGGAGACCCAGTACTTC.